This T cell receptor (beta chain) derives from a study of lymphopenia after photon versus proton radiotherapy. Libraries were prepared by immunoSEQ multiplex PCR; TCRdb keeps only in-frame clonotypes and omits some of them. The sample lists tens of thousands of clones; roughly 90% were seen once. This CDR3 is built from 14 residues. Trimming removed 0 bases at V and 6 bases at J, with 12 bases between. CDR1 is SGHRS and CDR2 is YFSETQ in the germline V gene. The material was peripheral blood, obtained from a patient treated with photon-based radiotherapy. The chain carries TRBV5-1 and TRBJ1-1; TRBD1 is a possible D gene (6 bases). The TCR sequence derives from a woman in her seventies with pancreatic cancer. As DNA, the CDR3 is TGCGCCAGCAGCTTGGAGGGGGGACTGGCTGAAGCTTTCTTT. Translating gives CASSLEGGLAEAFF.